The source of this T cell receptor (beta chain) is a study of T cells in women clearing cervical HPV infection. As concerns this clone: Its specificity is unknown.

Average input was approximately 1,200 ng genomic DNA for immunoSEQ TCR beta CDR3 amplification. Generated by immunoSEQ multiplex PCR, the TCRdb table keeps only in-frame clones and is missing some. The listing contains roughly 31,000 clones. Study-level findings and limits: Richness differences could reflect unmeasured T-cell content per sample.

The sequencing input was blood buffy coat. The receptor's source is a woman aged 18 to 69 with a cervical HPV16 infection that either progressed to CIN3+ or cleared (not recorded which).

The CDR3 here is CASSQDLLNTGELFF. The DNA read from the CDR3 is TGCGCCAGCAGCCAAGATCTATTGAACACCGGGGAG. V is TRBV4-1 and J is TRBJ2-2; D call uncertain. The CDR3 extends 3 residues past the end of the read, so its final part is completed from the germline J gene. V lost 0 bases to trimming and J lost 1 base, with 6 bases between them. Germline V gene sequence: CDR1 MGHRA, CDR2 YSYEKL. The CDR3 totals 15 residues.